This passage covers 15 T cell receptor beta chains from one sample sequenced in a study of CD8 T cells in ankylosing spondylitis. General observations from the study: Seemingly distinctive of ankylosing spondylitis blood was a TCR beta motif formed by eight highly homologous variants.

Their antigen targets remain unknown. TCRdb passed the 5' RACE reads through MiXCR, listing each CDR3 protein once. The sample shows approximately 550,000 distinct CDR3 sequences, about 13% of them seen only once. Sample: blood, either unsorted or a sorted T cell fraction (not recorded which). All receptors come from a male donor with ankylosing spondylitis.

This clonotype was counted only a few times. This CDR3 is CASSQDSEGTYQETQYF. The CDR3 nucleotides read TGTGCCAGCAGCCAAGATAGCGAAGGGACATACCAAGAGACCCAGTACTTC. V and J are TRBV3-1 and TRBJ2-5, with a tentative D call TRBD1 (6 bases). This CDR3 is built from 17 residues. Germline CDR1 LGHDT, CDR2 YNNKEL (reference sequence). The V end lost 0 bases, the J end lost 0 bases, and 14 bases lay between the germline ends.

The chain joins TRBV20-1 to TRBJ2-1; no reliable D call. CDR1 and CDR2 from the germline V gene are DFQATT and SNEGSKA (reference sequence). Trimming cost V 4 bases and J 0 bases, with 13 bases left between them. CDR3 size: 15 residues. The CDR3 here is CSATPPYRSYNEQFF. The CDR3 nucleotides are TGCAGTGCTACCCCTCCGTATCGCTCCTACAATGAGCAGTTCTTC.

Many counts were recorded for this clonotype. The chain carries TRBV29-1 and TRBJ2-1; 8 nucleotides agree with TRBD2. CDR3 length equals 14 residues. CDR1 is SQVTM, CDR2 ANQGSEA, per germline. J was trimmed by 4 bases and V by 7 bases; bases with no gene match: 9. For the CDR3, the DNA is TGCAGCGCCGAAGCGGGAGTAGCGTACAATGAGCAGTTCTTC. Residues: CSAEAGVAYNEQFF.

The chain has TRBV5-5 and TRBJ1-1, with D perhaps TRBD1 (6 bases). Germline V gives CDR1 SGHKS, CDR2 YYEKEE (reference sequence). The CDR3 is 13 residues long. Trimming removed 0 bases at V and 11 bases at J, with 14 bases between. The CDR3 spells CASSLEGGRVAFF. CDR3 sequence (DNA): TGTGCCAGCAGCTTGGAGGGGGGCCGGGTGGCTTTCTTT. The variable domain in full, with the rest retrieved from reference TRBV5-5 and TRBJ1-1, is DAGVTQSPTHLIKTRGQQVTLRCSPISGHKSVSWYQQVLGQGPQFIFQYYEKEERGRGNFPDRFSARQFPNYSSELNVNALLLGDSALYLCASSLEGGRVAFFGQGTRLTVV.

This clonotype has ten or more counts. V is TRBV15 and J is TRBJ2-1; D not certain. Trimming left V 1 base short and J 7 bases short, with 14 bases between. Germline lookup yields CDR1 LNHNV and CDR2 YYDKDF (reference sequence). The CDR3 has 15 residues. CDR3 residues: CATSRVGPPANEQFF. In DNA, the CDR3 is TGTGCCACCAGCAGAGTCGGGCCCCCGGCAAATGAGCAGTTCTTC.

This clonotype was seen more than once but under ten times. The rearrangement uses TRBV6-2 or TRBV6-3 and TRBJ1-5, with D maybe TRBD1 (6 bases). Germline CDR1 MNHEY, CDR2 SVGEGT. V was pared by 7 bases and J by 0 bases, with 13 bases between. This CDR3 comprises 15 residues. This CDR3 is CASKSTGNSNQPQHF. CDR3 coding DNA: TGTGCCAGCAAGTCGACAGGTAATAGCAATCAGCCCCAGCATTTT.

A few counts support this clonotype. CDR3 sequence reads: CASSERGLADTQYF. In DNA, the CDR3 is TGTGCCAGCAGTGAGAGGGGTCTTGCAGATACGCAGTATTTT. The chain is built from TRBV6-1 and TRBJ2-3; D is possibly TRBD1 or TRBD2 (5 bases each). Trimming removed 3 bases at V and 4 bases at J, with 11 bases between. Germline V gives CDR1 MNHNS, CDR2 SASEGT. This CDR3 spans 14 amino acids.

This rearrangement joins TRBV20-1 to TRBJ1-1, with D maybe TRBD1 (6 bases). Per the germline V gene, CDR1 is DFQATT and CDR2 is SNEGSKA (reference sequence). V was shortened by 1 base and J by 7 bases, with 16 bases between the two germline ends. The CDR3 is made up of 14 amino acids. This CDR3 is CSARGRGGQGEAFF. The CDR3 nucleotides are TGCAGTGCTAGAGGGAGGGGGGGGCAAGGTGAAGCTTTCTTT.

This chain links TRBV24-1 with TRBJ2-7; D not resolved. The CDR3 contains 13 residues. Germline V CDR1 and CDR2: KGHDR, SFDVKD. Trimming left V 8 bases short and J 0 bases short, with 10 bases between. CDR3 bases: TGTGCCACCACGACTCTTAGCTCCTACGAGCAGTACGTC. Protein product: CATTTLSSYEQYV.

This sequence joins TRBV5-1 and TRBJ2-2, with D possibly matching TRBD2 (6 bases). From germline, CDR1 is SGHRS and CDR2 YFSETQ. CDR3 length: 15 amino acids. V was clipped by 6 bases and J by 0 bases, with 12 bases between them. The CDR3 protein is CASTHSGANTGELFF. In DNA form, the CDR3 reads TGCGCCAGCACCCATAGCGGCGCGAACACCGGGGAGCTGTTTTTT. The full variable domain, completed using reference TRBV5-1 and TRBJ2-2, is KAGVTQTPRYLIKTRGQQVTLSCSPISGHRSVSWYQQTPGQGLQFLFEYFSETQRNKGNFPGRFSGRQFSNSRSEMNVSTLELGDSALYLCASTHSGANTGELFFGEGSRLTVL.

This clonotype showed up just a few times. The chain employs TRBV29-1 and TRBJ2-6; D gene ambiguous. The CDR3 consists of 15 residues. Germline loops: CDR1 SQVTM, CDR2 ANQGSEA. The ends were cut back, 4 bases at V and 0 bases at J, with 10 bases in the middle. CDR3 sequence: CSVGASASGANVLTF. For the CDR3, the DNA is TGCAGCGTTGGAGCCTCAGCCTCTGGGGCCAACGTCCTGACTTTC. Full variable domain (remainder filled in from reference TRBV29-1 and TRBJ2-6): SAVISQKPSRDICQRGTSLTIQCQVDSQVTMMFWYRQQPGQSLTLIATANQGSEATYESGFVIDKFPISRPNLTFSTLTVSNMSPEDSSIYLCSVGASASGANVLTFGAGSRLTVL.

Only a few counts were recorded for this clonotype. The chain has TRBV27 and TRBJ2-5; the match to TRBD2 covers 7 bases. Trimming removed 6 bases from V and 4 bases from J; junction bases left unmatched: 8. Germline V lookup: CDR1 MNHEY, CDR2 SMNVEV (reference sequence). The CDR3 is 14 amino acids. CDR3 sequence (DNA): TGTGCCAGCAGCCACCGACAGCGGGGAGAGACCCAGTACTTC. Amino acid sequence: CASSHRQRGETQYF.

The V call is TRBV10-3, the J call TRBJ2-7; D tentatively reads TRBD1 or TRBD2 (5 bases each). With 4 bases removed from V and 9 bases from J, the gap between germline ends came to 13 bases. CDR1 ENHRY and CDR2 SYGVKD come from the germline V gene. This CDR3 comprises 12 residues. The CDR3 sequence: CAISGDGVGQYF. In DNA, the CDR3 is TGTGCCATCAGTGGGGACGGGGTTGGGCAGTACTTC.

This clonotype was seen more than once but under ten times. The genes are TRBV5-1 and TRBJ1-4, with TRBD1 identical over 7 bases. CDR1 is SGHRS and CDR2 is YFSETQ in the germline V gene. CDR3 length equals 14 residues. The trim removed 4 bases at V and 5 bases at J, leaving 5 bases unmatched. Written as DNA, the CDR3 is TGCGCCAGCAGCCGGGACAGCGAAAATGAAAAACTGTTTTTT. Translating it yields CASSRDSENEKLFF.

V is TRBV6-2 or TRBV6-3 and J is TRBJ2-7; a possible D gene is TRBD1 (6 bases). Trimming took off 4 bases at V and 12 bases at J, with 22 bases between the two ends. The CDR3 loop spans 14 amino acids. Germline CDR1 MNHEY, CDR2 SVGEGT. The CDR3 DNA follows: TGTGCCAGCAGTTTCGGACAGCTACTCCCAAGGGGGTACTTC. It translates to CASSFGQLLPRGYF.